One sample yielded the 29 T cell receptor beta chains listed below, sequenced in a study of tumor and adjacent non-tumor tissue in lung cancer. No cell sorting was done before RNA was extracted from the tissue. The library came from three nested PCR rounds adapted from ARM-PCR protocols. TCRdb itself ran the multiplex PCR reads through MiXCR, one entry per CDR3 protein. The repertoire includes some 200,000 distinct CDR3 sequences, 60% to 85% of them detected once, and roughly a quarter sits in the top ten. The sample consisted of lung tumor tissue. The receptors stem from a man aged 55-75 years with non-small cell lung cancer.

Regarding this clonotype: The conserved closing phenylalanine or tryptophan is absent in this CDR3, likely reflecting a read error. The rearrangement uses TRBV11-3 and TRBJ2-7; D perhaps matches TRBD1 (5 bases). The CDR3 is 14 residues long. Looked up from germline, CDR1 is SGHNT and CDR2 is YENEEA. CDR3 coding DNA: TGTGCCAGTAGCTTAGGTTCAGGGTCCTACGAGCAGTACTTG. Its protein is CASSLGSGSYEQYL.

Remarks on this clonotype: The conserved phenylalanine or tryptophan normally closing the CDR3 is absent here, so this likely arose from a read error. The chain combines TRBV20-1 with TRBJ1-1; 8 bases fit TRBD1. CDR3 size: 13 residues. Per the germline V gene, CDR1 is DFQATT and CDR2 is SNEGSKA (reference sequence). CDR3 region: CGVNRGLNTEAFL. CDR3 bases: TGCGGTGTTAACAGGGGGTTGAACACTGAAGCTTTCCTT.

Written as DNA, the CDR3 is TGCAGTGCTAGAGTCACCGGGGGGATAGCCTACGAGCAGTACTTC. Its protein is CSARVTGGIAYEQYF. The rearrangement links TRBV20-1 to TRBJ2-7; TRBD2 matches at 7 bases. Germline assignment: CDR1 DFQATT and CDR2 SNEGSKA (reference sequence). The CDR3 consists of 15 residues. V lost 1 base, J lost 2 bases, and 8 bases stayed unmatched.

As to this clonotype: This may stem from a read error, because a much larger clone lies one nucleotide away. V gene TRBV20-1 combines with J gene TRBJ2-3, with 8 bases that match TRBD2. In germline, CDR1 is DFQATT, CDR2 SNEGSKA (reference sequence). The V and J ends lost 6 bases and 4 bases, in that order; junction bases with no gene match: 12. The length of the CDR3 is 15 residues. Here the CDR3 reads CSAPPNSGVSDTQYF. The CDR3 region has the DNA TGCAGTGCCCCTCCGAATAGCGGGGTTTCAGATACGCAGTATTTT.

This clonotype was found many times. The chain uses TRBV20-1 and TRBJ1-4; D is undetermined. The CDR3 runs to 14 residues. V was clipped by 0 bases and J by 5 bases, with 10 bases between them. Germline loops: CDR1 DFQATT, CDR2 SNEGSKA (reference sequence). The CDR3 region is CSARDNRANEKLFF. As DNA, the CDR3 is TGCAGTGCTAGAGATAACCGGGCCAATGAAAAACTGTTTTTT.

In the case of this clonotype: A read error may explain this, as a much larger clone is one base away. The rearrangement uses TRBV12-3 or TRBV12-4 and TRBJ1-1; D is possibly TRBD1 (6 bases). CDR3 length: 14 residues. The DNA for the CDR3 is TGTGCCAACAGTTTCCAGGGGATGAACACTGAAGCTTTCTTT. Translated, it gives CANSFQGMNTEAFF.

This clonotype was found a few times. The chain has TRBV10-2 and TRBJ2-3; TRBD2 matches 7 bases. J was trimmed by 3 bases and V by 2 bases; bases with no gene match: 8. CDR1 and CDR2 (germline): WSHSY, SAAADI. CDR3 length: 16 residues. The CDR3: CASSEDAGVGTDTQYF. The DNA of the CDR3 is TGCGCCAGCAGTGAGGATGCGGGAGTGGGTACAGATACGCAGTATTTT.

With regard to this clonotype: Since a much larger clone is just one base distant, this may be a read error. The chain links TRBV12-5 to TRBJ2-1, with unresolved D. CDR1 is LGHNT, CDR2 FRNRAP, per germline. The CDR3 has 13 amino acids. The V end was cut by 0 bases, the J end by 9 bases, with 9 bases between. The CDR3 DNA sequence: TGTGCTAGTGGTTTGGTAAATCCGCTTGAGCAGTTCTTC. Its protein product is CASGLVNPLEQFF.

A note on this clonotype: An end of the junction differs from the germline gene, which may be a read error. CDR3 amino acids: CASSSTGTGGGQRF. The CDR3 bases are TGTGCCAGCAGTTCTACCGGGACAGGGGGCGGCCAGCGGTTC. This rearrangement joins TRBV28 to TRBJ2-4, with TRBD1 matching 12 bases. Germline assignment: CDR1 MDHEN and CDR2 SYDVKM. The CDR3 consists of 14 residues.

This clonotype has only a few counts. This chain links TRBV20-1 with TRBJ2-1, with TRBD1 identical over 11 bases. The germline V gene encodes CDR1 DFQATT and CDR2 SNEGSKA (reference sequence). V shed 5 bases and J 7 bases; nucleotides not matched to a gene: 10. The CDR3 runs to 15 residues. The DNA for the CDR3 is TGCAGTGCTTCCGGGACAGGGGGTTCCTTGAATGAGCAGTTCTTC. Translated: CSASGTGGSLNEQFF.

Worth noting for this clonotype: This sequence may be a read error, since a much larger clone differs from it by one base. The CDR3 nucleotides read TGTGCCAGCAGTACCATCCTGGGCCCGGATACGCAGTGTTTT. Its protein product is CASSTILGPDTQCF. This rearrangement joins TRBV6-5 to TRBJ2-3; no clear D gene. Germline lookup yields CDR1 MNHEY and CDR2 SVGAGI. This CDR3 contains 14 residues.

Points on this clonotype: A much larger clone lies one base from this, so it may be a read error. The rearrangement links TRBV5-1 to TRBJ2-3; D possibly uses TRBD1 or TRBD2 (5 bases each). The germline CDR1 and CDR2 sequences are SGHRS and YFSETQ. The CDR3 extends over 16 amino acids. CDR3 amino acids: CASSLGQGATTGTQYF. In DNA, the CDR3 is TGCGCCAGCAGCCTAGGCCAGGGAGCCACCACAGGTACGCAGTATTTT.

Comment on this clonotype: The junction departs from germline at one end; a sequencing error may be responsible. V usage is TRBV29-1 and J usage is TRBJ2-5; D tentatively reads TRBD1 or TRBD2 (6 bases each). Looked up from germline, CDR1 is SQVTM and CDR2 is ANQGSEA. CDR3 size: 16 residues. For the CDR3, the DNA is TGCAGCGTTGAAAATCTTGAATGGGCGGGACAAGAGACCCAATACTTC. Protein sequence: CSVENLEWAGQETQYF.

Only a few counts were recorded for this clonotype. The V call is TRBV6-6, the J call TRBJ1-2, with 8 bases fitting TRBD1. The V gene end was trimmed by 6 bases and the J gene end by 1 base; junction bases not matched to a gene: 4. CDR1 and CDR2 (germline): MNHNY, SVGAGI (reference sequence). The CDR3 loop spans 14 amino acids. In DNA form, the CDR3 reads TGTGCCAGCAGGCCGACAGGGGTTAACTATGGCTACACCTTC. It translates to CASRPTGVNYGYTF.

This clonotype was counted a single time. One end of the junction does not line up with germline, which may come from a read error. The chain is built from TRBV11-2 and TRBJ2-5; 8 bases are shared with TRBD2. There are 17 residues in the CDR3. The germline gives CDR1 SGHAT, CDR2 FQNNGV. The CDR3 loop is CANNSGQGLGAQESQYF. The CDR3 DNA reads TGTGCCAACAACTCGGGGCAGGGACTAGGGGCACAAGAGTCCCAGTACTTC.

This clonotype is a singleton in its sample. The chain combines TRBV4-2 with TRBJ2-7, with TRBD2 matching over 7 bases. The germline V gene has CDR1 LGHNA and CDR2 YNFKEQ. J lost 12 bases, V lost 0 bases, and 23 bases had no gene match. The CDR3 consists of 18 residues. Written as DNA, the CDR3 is TGTGCCAGCAGCCAAGATTTTAGAGGGCTAGCGGACTCCTACGAGTGGTACTTC. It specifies CASSQDFRGLADSYEWYF.

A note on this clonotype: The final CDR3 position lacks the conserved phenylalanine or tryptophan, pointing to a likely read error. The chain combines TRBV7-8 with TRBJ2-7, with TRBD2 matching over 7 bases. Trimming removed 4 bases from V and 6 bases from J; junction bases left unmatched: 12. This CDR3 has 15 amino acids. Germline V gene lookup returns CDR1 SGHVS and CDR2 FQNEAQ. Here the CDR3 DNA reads TGTGCCAGCAGCTCCGCTAGCGGTAGACTCCCCGAGCAGTACTTA. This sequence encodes CASSSASGRLPEQYL.

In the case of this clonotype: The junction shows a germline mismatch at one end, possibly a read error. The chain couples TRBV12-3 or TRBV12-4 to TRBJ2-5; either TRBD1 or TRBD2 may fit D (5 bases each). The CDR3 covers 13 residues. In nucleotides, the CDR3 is TGTGCCAGCAGTGGGACGGACCATGAGACCCAGTACTTC. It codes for CASSGTDHETQYF.

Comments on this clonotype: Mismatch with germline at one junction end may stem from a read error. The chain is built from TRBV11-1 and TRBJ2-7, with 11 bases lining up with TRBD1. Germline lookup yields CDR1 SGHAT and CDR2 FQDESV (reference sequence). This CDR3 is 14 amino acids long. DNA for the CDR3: TGTGCCAGCAGCGCGGACAGGGGGCGCGACGACCAGTACTTC. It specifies CASSADRGRDDQYF. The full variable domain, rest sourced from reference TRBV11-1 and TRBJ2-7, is EAEVAQSPRYKITEKSQAVAFWCDPISGHATLYWYRQILGQGPELLVQFQDESVVDDSQLPKDRFSAERLKGVDSTLKIQPAELGDSAMYLCASSADRGRDDQYFGPGTRLTVT.

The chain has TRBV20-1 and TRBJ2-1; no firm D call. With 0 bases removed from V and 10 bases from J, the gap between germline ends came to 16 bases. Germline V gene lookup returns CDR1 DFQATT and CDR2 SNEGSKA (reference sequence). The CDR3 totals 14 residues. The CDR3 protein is CSARDPGAATEQFF. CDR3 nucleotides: TGCAGTGCTAGAGATCCTGGAGCCGCCACGGAGCAGTTCTTC.

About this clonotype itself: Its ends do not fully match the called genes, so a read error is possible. The CDR3, as DNA: TGTGCCAACAGCTTAGGATGGAGGGATGGCTACGCCTTC. Amino acid sequence: CANSLGWRDGYAF. This chain links TRBV11-2 with TRBJ1-2, with D hard to call. CDR1 and CDR2 from the germline V gene are SGHAT and FQNNGV. The CDR3 is 13 residues long.

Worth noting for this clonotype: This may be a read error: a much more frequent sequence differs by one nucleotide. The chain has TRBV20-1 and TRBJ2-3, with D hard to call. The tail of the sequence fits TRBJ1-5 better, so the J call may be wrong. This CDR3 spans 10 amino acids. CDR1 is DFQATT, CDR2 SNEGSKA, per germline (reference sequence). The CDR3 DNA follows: TGCAGTGTTAAGTCAGATACGCAGCATTTT. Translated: CSVKSDTQHF.

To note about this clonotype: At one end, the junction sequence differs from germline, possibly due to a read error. The CDR3: CASSFGERYDYTF. The CDR3 nucleotides are TGTGCCAGCAGTTTCGGGGAACGGTATGACTACACCTTC. This chain joins TRBV12-3 or TRBV12-4 and TRBJ1-2; no definite D call. The CDR3 runs 13 residues.

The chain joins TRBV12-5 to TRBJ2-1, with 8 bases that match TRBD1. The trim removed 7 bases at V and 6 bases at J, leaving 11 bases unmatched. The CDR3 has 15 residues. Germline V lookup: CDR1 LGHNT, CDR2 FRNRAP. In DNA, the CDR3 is TGTGCTAGTGTCCTACAGGGGGTCGCCTGCAATGAGCAGTTCTTC. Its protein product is CASVLQGVACNEQFF.

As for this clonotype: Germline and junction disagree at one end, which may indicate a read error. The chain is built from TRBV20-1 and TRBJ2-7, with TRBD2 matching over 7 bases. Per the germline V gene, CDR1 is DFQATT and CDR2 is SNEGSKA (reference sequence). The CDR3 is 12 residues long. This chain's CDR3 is CGARGGENEQYF. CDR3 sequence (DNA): TGCGGTGCTAGGGGAGGGGAGAACGAGCAGTACTTC.

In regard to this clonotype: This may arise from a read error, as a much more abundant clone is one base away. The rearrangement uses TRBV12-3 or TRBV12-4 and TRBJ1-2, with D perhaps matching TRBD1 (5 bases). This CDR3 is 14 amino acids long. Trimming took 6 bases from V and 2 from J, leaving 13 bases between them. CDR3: CASSQQAANYGYTF. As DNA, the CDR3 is TGTGCCAGCAGCCAACAGGCGGCGAACTATGGCTACACCTTC.

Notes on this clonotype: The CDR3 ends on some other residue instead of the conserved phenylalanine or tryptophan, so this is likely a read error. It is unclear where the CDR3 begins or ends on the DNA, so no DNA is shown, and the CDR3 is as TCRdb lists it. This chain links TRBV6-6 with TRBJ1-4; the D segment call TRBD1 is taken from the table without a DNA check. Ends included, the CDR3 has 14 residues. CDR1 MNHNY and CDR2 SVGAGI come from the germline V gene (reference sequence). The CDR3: CASRLQGVNEKQFL.

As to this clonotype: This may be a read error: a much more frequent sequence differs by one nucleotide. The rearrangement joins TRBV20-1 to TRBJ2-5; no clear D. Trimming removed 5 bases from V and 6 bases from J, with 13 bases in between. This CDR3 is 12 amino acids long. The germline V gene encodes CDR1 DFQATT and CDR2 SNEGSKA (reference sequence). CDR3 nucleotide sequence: TGCAGTGCTTTAGGTGGCCTGCAGACCCAGTACTTC. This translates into CSALGGLQTQYF.

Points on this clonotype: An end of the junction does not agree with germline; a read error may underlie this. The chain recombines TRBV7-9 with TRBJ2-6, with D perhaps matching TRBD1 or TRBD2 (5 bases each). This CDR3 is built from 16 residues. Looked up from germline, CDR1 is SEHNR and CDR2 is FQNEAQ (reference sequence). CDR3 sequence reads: CASNSTPAVGANVLAF. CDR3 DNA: TGTGCCAGCAACTCGACCCCGGCAGTCGGGGCCAACGTCCTGGCTTTC.